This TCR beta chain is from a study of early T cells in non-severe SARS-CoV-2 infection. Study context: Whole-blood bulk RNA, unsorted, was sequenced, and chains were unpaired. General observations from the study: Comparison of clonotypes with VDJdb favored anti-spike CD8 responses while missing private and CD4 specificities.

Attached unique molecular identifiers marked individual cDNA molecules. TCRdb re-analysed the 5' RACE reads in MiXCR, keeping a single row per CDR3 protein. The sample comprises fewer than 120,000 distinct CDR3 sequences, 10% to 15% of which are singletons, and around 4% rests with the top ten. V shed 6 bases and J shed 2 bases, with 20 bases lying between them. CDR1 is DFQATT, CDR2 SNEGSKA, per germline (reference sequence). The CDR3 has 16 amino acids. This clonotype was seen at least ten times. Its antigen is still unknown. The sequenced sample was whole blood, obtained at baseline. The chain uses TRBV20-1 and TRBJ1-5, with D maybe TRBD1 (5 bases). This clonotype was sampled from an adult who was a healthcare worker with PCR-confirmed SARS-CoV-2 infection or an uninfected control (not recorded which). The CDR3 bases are TGCAGTGCCCTACTAGGCGGGACTACGGGCAATCAGCCCCAGCATTTT. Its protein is CSALLGGTTGNQPQHF.